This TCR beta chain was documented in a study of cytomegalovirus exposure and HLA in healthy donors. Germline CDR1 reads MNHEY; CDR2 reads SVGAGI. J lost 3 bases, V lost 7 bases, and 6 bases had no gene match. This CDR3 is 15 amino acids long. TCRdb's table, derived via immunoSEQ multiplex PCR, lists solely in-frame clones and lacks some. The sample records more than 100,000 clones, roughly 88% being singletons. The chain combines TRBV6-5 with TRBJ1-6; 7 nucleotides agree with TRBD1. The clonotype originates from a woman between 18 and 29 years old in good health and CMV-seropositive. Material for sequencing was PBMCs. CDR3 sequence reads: CASNPDRNYNSPLHF. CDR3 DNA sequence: TGTGCCAGCAACCCGGACAGGAACTATAATTCACCCCTCCACTTT.